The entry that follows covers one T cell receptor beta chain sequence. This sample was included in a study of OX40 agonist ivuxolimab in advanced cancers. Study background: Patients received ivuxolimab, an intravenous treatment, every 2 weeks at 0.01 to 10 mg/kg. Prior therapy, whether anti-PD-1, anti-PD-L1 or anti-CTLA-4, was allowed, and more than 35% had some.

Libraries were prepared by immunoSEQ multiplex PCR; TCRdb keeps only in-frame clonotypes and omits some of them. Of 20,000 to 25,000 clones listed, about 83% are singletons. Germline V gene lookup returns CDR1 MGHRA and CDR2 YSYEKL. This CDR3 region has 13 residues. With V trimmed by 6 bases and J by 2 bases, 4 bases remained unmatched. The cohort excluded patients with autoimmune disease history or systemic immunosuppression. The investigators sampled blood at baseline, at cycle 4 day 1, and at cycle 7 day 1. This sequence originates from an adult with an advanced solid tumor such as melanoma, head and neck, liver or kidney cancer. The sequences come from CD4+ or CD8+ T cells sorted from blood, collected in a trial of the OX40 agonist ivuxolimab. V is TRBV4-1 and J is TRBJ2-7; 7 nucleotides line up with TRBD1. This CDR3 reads CASSPDRAYEQYF. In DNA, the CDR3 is TGCGCCAGCAGTCCTGACAGGGCCTACGAGCAGTACTTC.